Given below is one T cell receptor beta chain in context. Being one base from a much bigger clone, this may be a read error. Other nucleotide sequences in the sample specify the same CDR3. The germline gives CDR1 WNHNN, CDR2 SYGVQD (reference sequence). V lost 4 bases, J lost 6 bases, and 10 bases lay in between. The CDR3 extends over 13 amino acids. This sample was taken from a study of shared clonotypes between healthy human individuals. Profiled with immunoSEQ multiplex PCR; TCRdb holds only in-frame clones, not every one. Of millions of clones in the sample, 90% to 95% were seen once. Sample: naive CD4+ T cells sorted from blood. The subset here: CD45RA+ positively selected. This receptor was identified in a young man in good health. The rearrangement links TRBV10-1 to TRBJ1-5, with D hard to call. As DNA, the CDR3 is TGCGCCAGCAGTGGTCCAGGAGGTCAGCCCCAGCATTTT. It encodes CASSGPGGQPQHF.